This T cell receptor beta chain was observed in a study of CD8 T cells in Susac syndrome. RNA amounts of roughly 0.45 to 1 ug underwent reverse transcription with random hexamers. Coverage of TCR beta CDR3 amplification by immunoSEQ multiplex PCR extended to 54 Vbeta and 13 Jbeta. Using its own MiXCR run on the immunoSEQ multiplex PCR reads, TCRdb lists one record per CDR3 protein. The repertoire holds around 300,000 distinct CDR3 sequences, with 70% to 90% as singletons. The CDR3 consists of 15 residues. Germline CDR1 MDHEN, CDR2 SYDVKM. V was pared by 6 bases and J by 1 base, with 5 bases of the junction left unmatched. The table lists this clonotype with a count of one.

Sequenced input: CD8+ T cells from PBMCs. The TCR originated in a human donor with multiple sclerosis. This chain connects TRBV28 to TRBJ1-2; TRBD1 aligns across 10 bases. CDR3 DNA sequence: TGTGCCAGCAGAGGGACAGGGGATTTTAACTATGGCTACACCTTC. It encodes CASRGTGDFNYGYTF.